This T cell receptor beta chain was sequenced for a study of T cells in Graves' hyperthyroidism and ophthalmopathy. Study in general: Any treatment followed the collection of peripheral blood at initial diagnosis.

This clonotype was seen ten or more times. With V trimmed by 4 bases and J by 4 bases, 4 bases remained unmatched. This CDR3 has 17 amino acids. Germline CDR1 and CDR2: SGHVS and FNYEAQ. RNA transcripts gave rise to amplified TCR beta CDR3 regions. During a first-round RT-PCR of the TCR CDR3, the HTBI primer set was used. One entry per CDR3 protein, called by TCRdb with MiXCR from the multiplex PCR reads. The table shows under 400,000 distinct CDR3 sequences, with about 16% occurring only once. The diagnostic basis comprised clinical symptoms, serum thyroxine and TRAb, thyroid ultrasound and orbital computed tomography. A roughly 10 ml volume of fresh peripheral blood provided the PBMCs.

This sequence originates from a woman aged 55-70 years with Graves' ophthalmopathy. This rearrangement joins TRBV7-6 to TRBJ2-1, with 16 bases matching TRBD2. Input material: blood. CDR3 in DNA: TGTGCCAGCAGCTCGGGACTAGCGGGAGGGGCGTACAATGAGCAGTTCTTC. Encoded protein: CASSSGLAGGAYNEQFF.